These T cell receptor beta chains were read from a single sample in a study of shared clonotypes between healthy human individuals. TCRdb's copy holds only in-frame clones and misses some; the assay was immunoSEQ multiplex PCR. The sample has roughly 2.2 million clones; 80% to 95% are singletons. Material for sequencing was naive CD4+ T cells from PBMCs. The receptors were sampled from a man younger than 30 in good health. Some clones in this sample may be carry-over from other donors' samples. CDR3s include the opening cysteine and the closing phenylalanine or tryptophan. Each record gives: J gene, D gene, clone size, V gene, CDR3 DNA, CDR3 protein. A D gene is named only where the DNA matches it firmly. Size is stated for part of the rows, as once, few or many counts, or as a class when the clone is expanded.

TRBJ2-5	.	.	TRBV5-1	TGCGCCAGCAGCTCCCTACCGGGCCCGCAAGAGACCCAGTACTTC	CASSSLPGPQETQYF
TRBJ1-2	.	once	TRBV28	TGTGCCAGCAGTCCCAGGGTTGGCTATGGCTACACCTTC	CASSPRVGYGYTF
TRBJ2-7	.	.	TRBV7-9	TGTGCCAGCAGCTCTAGGACTCAGGGGTTCCACGAGCAGTACTTC	CASSSRTQGFHEQYF
TRBJ2-3	.	once	TRBV15	TGTGCCACCAGCAGAGATCAGCAGGGTCTCACAGATACGCAGTATTTT	CATSRDQQGLTDTQYF
TRBJ2-5	.	.	TRBV30	TGTGCCTGGAGGTCCACTAGCAGGAACGTAGAGACCCAGTACTTC	CAWRSTSRNVETQYF
TRBJ2-6	.	.	TRBV28	TGTGCCAGCAGTTTAAAAGGCCTCTCTGGGGCCAACGTCCTGACTTTC	CASSLKGLSGANVLTF
TRBJ2-3	.	once	TRBV9	TGTGCCAGCAGCGTAGCGGGAGTCGCCACAGATACGCAGTATTTT	CASSVAGVATDTQYF
TRBJ2-5	.	.	TRBV28	TGTGCCAGCAGCGACGCCCCCCTAGAGACCCAGTACTTC	CASSDAPLETQYF
TRBJ2-7	TRBD1	.	TRBV6-6	TGTGCCAGCAGTCCACAGGGGCCTCACTCCTACGAGCAGTACTTC	CASSPQGPHSYEQYF
TRBJ2-4	TRBD2	.	TRBV28	TGTGCCAGCAGTAAAGCGGGAGAACCTGGCATTCAGTACTTC	CASSKAGEPGIQYF
TRBJ2-1	TRBD2	.	TRBV7-2	TGTGCCAGCAGCTCGAGACTAGCGGGAGGAGGGGAGCAGTTCTTC	CASSSRLAGGGEQFF
TRBJ2-6	.	.	TRBV10-1	TGCGCCAGCAGTGACGGGGCCCTCGGGGCCAACGTCCTGACTTTC	CASSDGALGANVLTF
TRBJ2-3	TRBD1	.	TRBV6-6	TGTGCCAGCTGGACAGGGCGCAGCACAGATACGCAGTATTTT	CASWTGRSTDTQYF
TRBJ2-3	.	once	TRBV19	TGTGCCAGTAGTATTGGGAAAGGGGATACGCAGTATTTT	CASSIGKGDTQYF
TRBJ2-2	.	.	TRBV25-1	TGTGCCAGCATGGGGACTTCGAACACCGGGGAGCTGTTTTTT	CASMGTSNTGELFF
TRBJ1-2	.	.	TRBV28	TGTGCCAGCAGGGGAGGGGGTGAAATTGGCTACACCTTC	CASRGGGEIGYTF
TRBJ1-2	TRBD1	.	TRBV6-5	TGTGCCAGCAGGCACGAAGGGGGCGCGTTCCGTGGCTACACCTTC	CASRHEGGAFRGYTF
TRBJ2-3	TRBD2	.	TRBV5-4	TGTGCCAGCAGCACGGGACTAGCGGGAGGGACAGATACGCAGTATTTT	CASSTGLAGGTDTQYF
TRBJ1-1	TRBD1	.	TRBV4-3	TGCGCCAGCAGCCAAGATCTCGGTTTCAGGGGACAGGGGGCGAACACTGAAGCTTTCTTT	CASSQDLGFRGQGANTEAFF
TRBJ1-3	.	.	TRBV19	TGTGCCAGTAGTATATGGAAAGTCTCTGGAAACACCATATATTTT	CASSIWKVSGNTIYF
TRBJ2-5	.	.	TRBV12-5	TGTGCTAGTGGTCCCAGACAGGAGGGGTGGGAGACCCAGTACTTC	CASGPRQEGWETQYF
TRBJ1-1	.	.	TRBV11-1	TGTGCCAGCAGCTCAAGGCAGGAGGAAGCTTTCTTT	CASSSRQEEAFF
TRBJ1-5	.	.	TRBV19	TGTGCCAGTAGACCAGTACAGGGAATTAATAGCAATCAGCCCCAGCATTTT	CASRPVQGINSNQPQHF
TRBJ2-2	.	.	TRBV19	TGTGCCAGCAGGGACTTTATGGACACCGGGGAGCTGTTTTTT	CASRDFMDTGELFF
TRBJ1-2	.	.	TRBV15	TGTGCCACCAGCAGAGATTCTACCTATGGCTACACCTTC	CATSRDSTYGYTF
TRBJ2-1	TRBD2	once	TRBV2	TGTGCCAGCAGTGACCCGGGACTAGCGGGAGGGTACAATGAGCAGTTCTTC	CASSDPGLAGGYNEQFF